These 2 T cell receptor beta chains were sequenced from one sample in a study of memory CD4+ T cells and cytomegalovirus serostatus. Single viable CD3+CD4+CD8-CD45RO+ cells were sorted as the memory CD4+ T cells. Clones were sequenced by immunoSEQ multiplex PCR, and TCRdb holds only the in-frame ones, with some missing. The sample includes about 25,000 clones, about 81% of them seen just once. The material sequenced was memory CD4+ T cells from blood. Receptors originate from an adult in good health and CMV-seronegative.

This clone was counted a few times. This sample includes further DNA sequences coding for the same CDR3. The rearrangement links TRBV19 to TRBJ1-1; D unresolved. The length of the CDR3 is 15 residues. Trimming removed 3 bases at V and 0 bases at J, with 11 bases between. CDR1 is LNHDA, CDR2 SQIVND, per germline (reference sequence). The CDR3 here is CASSIGRSMNTEAFF. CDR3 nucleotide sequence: TGTGCCAGTAGTATCGGGAGGAGCATGAACACTGAAGCTTTCTTT.

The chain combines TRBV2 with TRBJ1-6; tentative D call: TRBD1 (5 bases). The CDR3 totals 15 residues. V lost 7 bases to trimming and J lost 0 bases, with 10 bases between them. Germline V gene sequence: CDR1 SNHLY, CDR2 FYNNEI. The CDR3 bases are TGTGCCAGCACCAGGGAGAGCTCCTATAATTCACCCCTCCACTTT. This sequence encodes CASTRESSYNSPLHF.